What follows describes a single T cell receptor beta chain. Its antigen specificity is not known. Per-base qualities were not stored, and no clone one base away is much larger. In total, about 650 healthy bone marrow donors made up the cohort. At the time of sampling, all cohort members were nominally healthy, though unrecorded immune exposures were likely present. The donor tested CMV seronegative and was one of the 352 seronegative cohort members. Every donor gave a peripheral blood sample, and the peripheral blood mononuclear cells from that sample were used for TCR beta sequencing. The Qiagen DNeasy Blood Extraction Kit was used to extract genomic DNA from the blood cell samples. CDR1 and CDR2 are read off the germline V gene as SNHLY and FYNNEI. From cysteine to phenylalanine, the CDR3 is 15 amino acids long. CDR3 DNA only is kept here, 45 bases in frame from base 1. V and J lose 3 bases and 5 bases, and a span of 13 bases separates them.

The sample belongs to a study of cytomegalovirus exposure and HLA in healthy donors (dated by TCRdb to about 2017). Study-wide context: According to an earlier analysis of a few hundred of the donors, some 180 million T cells yielded roughly 110 million unique TCR beta sequences and approximately 300 Gb of sequence data. An early release that covered 640 HLA-typed donors contained about 290 gigabases of sequencing data and 65 million to 100 million unique TCR sequences. Among the approximately 400 genotyped donors, approximately 82% belonged to the genetic ancestry cluster associated with self-reported Caucasian donors. The study aimed to test whether signatures of past pathogen exposure could be identified by cataloging public T cell receptors. The study used immunosequencing to profile the T cell repertoires of 666 subjects and linked those repertoires to cytomegalovirus serostatus. In addition to the first cohort of roughly 700 subjects, a separate validation cohort of 120 different subjects was used. High-throughput TCR immunosequencing, statistical association of individual TCRs with disease status, and machine learning were combined to predict cytomegalovirus infection status. To study patterns of TCR occurrence, a later analysis re-analyzed previously published TCR beta repertoires from 600 to 750 donors and added high-resolution HLA genotyping. Rather than using new phenotypic data, the later analysis identified candidate immune exposures from TCR beta sequences and from how often those sequences occurred across donors. An earlier analysis of 500 to 650 of the donors applied high-throughput TCR beta sequencing to assess whether each TCR beta V gene segment acted as functional or pseudogenic. Alongside the repertoire data, information on donor age, sex, ethnicity and CMV serostatus was compiled. A later genetic analysis took genome-wide SNP genotypes for about 60% of the roughly 670 donors and used that subset as a discovery cohort. All discovery cohort repertoires had been generated using a single sequencing platform. HLA typing included class I and class II loci at four-digit resolution. Typing coverage varied by locus: roughly 629-640 donors for A, B, C, DRB1 and DQB1; about 520 for DQA1; 606 for DPA1; some 470 for DPB1. Because of strong linkage in the cohort, five DR-DQ haplotypes were treated as single units for association and clustering. Among about 410 genotyped donors of the cohort, an average of about 240,000 unique TCR beta nucleotide sequences was sequenced per donor, of which 15% to 20% were non-productive. Here is what the overall study found, with its caveats: The sequencing pipeline was judged likely to have produced a cluster of highly shared sequence variants as a technical artifact. Correlated functional status among segregating V segments might reflect linkage disequilibrium, but an unknown experimental factor could not be ruled out. In a later analysis, most CMV-associated TCR beta chains were found to appear HLA-restricted, with HLA associations seemingly driven largely by CMV exposure. In the study, 150 to 200 TCR beta chains were listed as associated with cytomegalovirus. Specific HLA alleles were associated with 15,000 to 20,000 TCR beta sequences at a false discovery rate of 0.05 in a later analysis. In a later analysis, HLA-associated TCR beta chains showed more clonal expansion and lower generation probabilities than non-associated chains that were equally common. In a later genetic analysis, a missense DCLRE1C variant was associated with V-gene and J-gene trimming of TCR beta chains, and the association was replicated in an independent cohort. When HLA alleles, especially DR and DQ, strongly co-occurred, attributing TCR associations to individual alleles was difficult. Because counts were too low, seventeen rarely observed V segments, including chromosome 9 orphons, were excluded from the earlier analysis of 587 of the donors. Broadly in line with IMGT annotations, most TCR beta V segments showed up in productive rearrangements about 87% or about 30% of the time in an earlier analysis of 450 to 600 of the donors. The 87-base-pair reads could not distinguish some IMGT-functional V segments, including TRBV6-2 and TRBV6-3, so those segments were excluded. According to a later analysis, TCR association rates differed among HLA loci, with DRB1 alleles showing the most associated TCRs and HLA-C alleles showing the fewest. Across donors, most TCR sequences were observed very rarely, whereas some public TCRs were present in many individuals. For the cohort, immune exposure information was limited to CMV serostatus. A further reported finding was that TCR beta sequences accurately predicted the HLA-A and HLA-B alleles for most subjects in the first cohort. In a later analysis, several top co-occurrence clusters were reported to appear linked to parvovirus B19, influenza, CMV and Epstein-Barr virus. In both the original and validation cohorts, the classifier was reported to diagnose cytomegalovirus status with high specificity and sensitivity. The authors suggested that the approach could potentially be extended to other disease states and immunological phenotypes. Because HLA typing was unavailable for some donors at each locus, only the typed subset was used in association tests. According to a later genetic analysis, donors in an Asian-associated ancestry cluster had fewer N-insertions in productive TCRs than the approximately 650-donor mean. Only TCR beta chains were sequenced in this cohort, and the absence of alpha or paired-chain data limited detectable features. A few of the identified cytomegalovirus-associated TCR beta chains were confirmed in vitro to be specific for cytomegalovirus antigens. Roughly uniform sequencing depth across donors was assumed in presence/absence analyses, although this assumption may not hold.

The library was made by the immunoSEQ multiplex PCR assay. The multiplex PCR relied on a mix of 60 forward primers for TCR Vbeta segments and 13 reverse primers for TCR Jbeta segments. The CDR3 region of rearranged TCR beta genes was amplified from genomic DNA with a multiplex PCR assay. The Illumina HiSeq System was used to sequence the amplified TCR beta libraries as 87-base-pair reads. The published analysis was carried out like this. A later analysis tallied 75 million to 95 million unique TCR beta chains across the 550 to 850 repertoires, and some 10 million of those chains were shared by two or more donors. A nearest-neighbor algorithm error-corrected the raw reads and collapsed the reads into unique sequences, merging closely related sequences to remove PCR and sequencing errors. To assign V, D and J gene segments, CDR3 sequences were aligned to IMGT reference sequences. For a sequence to be retained, a match of at least six nucleotides to both a V gene segment and a J gene segment was required. A rearrangement was called productive if the CDR3 had no stop codons and remained in frame with V and J, and every other rearrangement was called non-productive. Following IMGT convention, CDR3 was defined as the stretch from the second conserved V-encoded cysteine to the conserved J-encoded phenylalanine. The earlier analysis of about 590 of the donors excluded sequences that lacked an unambiguous match to a single V gene segment. In an earlier analysis of approximately 560 of the donors, a V segment was called functional when productive rearrangements were above 56.7%, and segregating when the standard deviation between donors exceeded 5%. A statistical classification framework was built for diagnosing cytomegalovirus status from the catalog of TCR beta chain sequences. V and J gene assignment, in a later analysis, came from comparing TCR nucleotide sequences with IMGT/GENE-DB human TR gene sequences. The TCRdist pipeline was used in a later analysis to assign CDR3 sequences and most-parsimonious VDJ recombination scenarios. In a later analysis, each TCR beta chain was defined by its CDR3 amino acid sequence together with its V-gene family, and reads without a unique V-gene family were excluded. A later analysis removed 500 to 650 highly shared, low-generation-probability nucleotide sequences to deal with suspected cross-contamination and a sequencing artifact. A later analysis calculated a clonal expansion index for each public chain from normalized within-repertoire ranks of inferred template counts. In a later analysis, generation probabilities were computed with a VDJ recombination model fitted to out-of-frame rearrangements, and the resulting probabilities were checked against IGoR. A later analysis scored TCR-TCR, TCR-HLA and TCR-CMV co-occurrence with hypergeometric tests, applying a repertoire-size bias correction to TCR pairs. In a later analysis, false discovery rates were estimated by permuting HLA or CMV assignments 20 times. In a later analysis, co-occurring TCRs were grouped using DBSCAN, with TCRdist sequence similarity added in when clustering inside HLA-allele-positive subsets. For co-occurrence clustering, repertoires with fewer than 30,000 or more than 120,000 public chains were excluded, along with a handful of repertoires with anomalous nucleotide sharing. TCRdb re-hosts the immuneACCESS table, in-frame sequences only. Its copies lack some clones; in the studies checked, an unresolved V gene accounts for under half of them, and the cause for the rest is not known. The V and J calls and the clone size are those of that table, but D and trimming were determined from the DNA. This sample gives fewer than 200,000 clones in total; approximately 80% of them show up just once. The leading ten clones occupy about 1.3% of the sample.

Sequencing used PBMCs. This sequence was found in a man aged 30 to 39 in good health and CMV-seronegative. The chain is encoded by TRBV2 joined to TRBJ1-4, with the identity of the D gene unclear. The DNA sequence reads TGTGCCAGCAGTGAGTCGGGAGCCTACAATGAAAAACTGTTTTTT. This codes for CASSESGAYNEKLFF.